The sequence of this TCR beta chain was determined in a study of T cells in localized non-small cell lung cancer. The study, taken as a whole, reports: Uninvolved adjacent lung had the highest recorded T cell clonality, with tumor below it. A single tumor region was sequenced, leaving heterogeneity possible.

Note on this clone: Its antigen is not known.

TCRdb keeps only in-frame clones here, not all; method: immunoSEQ multiplex PCR. The repertoire holds about 82,000 clones, with 80% as singletons. Trimming removed 5 bases from V and 3 bases from J; junction bases left unmatched: 9. Germline loops: CDR1 GTSNPN, CDR2 SVGIG (reference sequence). This CDR3 comprises 15 residues. The starting material was PBMCs, obtained before any cancer treatment. This rearrangement joins TRBV30 to TRBJ1-3, with 8 positions matching TRBD1. This receptor was obtained from a man aged 40 to 70 with stage II squamous cell lung carcinoma. CDR3 DNA sequence: TGTGCCTGGGGGCCTGGGACAGGACGTGGAAACACCATATATTTT. This translates into CAWGPGTGRGNTIYF.